These 28 T cell receptor beta chains came from one sample sequenced in a study of T-cell memory formation after mild COVID-19. TCRdb re-analysed the 5' RACE reads in MiXCR, keeping a single row per CDR3 protein. The sample has hundreds of thousands of distinct CDR3 sequences; 17% are singletons. Sequencing was carried out using PBMCs or a T cell subset sorted from them (not recorded which). The source is an adult woman who had mild COVID-19 (a few samples of this study predate the infection). Cell type and time point are not known.

This clonotype turned up a few times. The chain's CDR3 is CASSSGVVGDQPQHF. CDR3 nucleotide sequence: TGTGCCAGCAGTTCCGGGGTGGTAGGCGATCAGCCCCAGCATTTT. J is TRBJ1-5 and V is TRBV12-3 or TRBV12-4; D not resolved. V was shortened by 4 bases and J by 5 bases, with 15 bases between the two germline ends. This CDR3 is 15 amino acids long.

This chain joins TRBV12-3 or TRBV12-4 and TRBJ2-5; D perhaps matches TRBD2 (6 bases). The V end lost 6 bases, the J end lost 2 bases, and 13 bases lay between the germline ends. This CDR3 has 14 amino acids. CDR3 coding DNA: TGTGCCAGCAGCCAGGGACTTGGACAAGAGACCCAGTACTTC. The encoded protein is CASSQGLGQETQYF.

The chain employs TRBV27 and TRBJ2-7, with 8 bases aligning to TRBD1. CDR3 size: 14 residues. The germline gives CDR1 MNHEY, CDR2 SMNVEV (reference sequence). Trimming took 7 bases from V and 1 from J; bases not matched to a gene: 6. The CDR3 sequence is CASTPRTGSYEQYF. The CDR3 region has the DNA TGTGCCAGCACCCCACGGACAGGGTCCTACGAGCAGTACTTC.

The gene calls are TRBV30 and TRBJ1-1; D remains unclear. Deletions cut 0 bases from V and 4 bases from J, with 6 bases between. The CDR3 covers 12 residues. Germline lookup yields CDR1 GTSNPN and CDR2 SVGIG (reference sequence). CDR3 sequence (DNA): TGTGCCTGGAGTGTAGTCTTCACTGAAGCTTTCTTT. Protein sequence: CAWSVVFTEAFF.

This clonotype appeared a few times. CDR3 coding DNA: TGTGCCAGCAGCCGAACGTATGGACTAGCCTATGAGCAGTTCTTC. Translated, it gives CASSRTYGLAYEQFF. The chain uses TRBV5-8 and TRBJ2-1, with 8 bases lining up with TRBD2. There are 15 residues in the CDR3. V lost 4 bases to trimming and J lost 8 bases; unmatched junction nucleotides: 11. Per germline, CDR1 SGHTS and CDR2 YDEGEE.

Only a few counts were recorded for this clonotype. V usage is TRBV4-2 and J usage is TRBJ1-1; a possible D gene is TRBD1 (5 bases). Germline CDR1 reads LGHNA; CDR2 reads YNFKEQ. The CDR3 is made up of 12 amino acids. V gave up 8 bases and J gave up 3 bases, with 10 bases separating them. The CDR3 region has the DNA TGTGCCAGCTGGGGGGGGTACACTGAAGCTTTCTTT. This translates into CASWGGYTEAFF.

The table lists this clonotype with a few counts. The V and J genes are TRBV18 and TRBJ1-1; TRBD1 agrees at 7 bases. The trim removed 4 bases at V and 1 base at J, leaving 9 bases unmatched. The CDR3 contains 16 residues. The germline gives CDR1 KGHSH, CDR2 LQKENI. CDR3 in amino acids: CASSRGRQGKNTEAFF. The CDR3 nucleotides are TGTGCCAGCTCACGGGGTCGACAGGGTAAGAACACTGAAGCTTTCTTT.

A few counts support this clonotype. The V gene is TRBV19, the J gene TRBJ2-1, with D perhaps matching TRBD1 or TRBD2 (5 bases each). Trimming took off 2 bases at V and 14 bases at J, with 16 bases between the two ends. CDR3 length: 13 residues. Germline lookup yields CDR1 LNHDA and CDR2 SQIVND (reference sequence). For the CDR3, the DNA is TGTGCCAGTAGTATAACCCAGACGGGGCCAGAGTTCTTC. As protein: CASSITQTGPEFF.

The CDR3 region is CAWSVPGLNTEAFF. The CDR3 DNA reads as TGTGCCTGGAGTGTGCCCGGGCTGAACACTGAAGCTTTCTTT. This chain links TRBV30 with TRBJ1-1; no firm D call. The CDR3 sequence is 14 residues long. Germline assignment: CDR1 GTSNPN and CDR2 SVGIG (reference sequence). V lost 0 bases and J 0 bases, leaving 8 bases between the germline ends.

This clonotype turned up a few times. The chain links TRBV5-1 to TRBJ2-6, with D tentatively TRBD1 (6 bases). The CDR3 consists of 17 residues. From germline, CDR1 is SGHRS and CDR2 YFSETQ. Deletions cut 7 bases from V and 0 bases from J, with 17 bases between. CDR3: CASSSQGPSSGANVLTF. CDR3 sequence (DNA): TGCGCCAGCTCCTCACAGGGCCCAAGCTCTGGGGCCAACGTCCTGACTTTC.

This clonotype was detected only a few times. CDR3 coding DNA: TGTGCCAGCAGCTTAGTAGCCCCCAGGGATACGCAGTATTTT. Translated: CASSLVAPRDTQYF. The chain joins TRBV7-8 to TRBJ2-3; D is uncertain. CDR3 length: 14 amino acids. Germline V gene lookup returns CDR1 SGHVS and CDR2 FQNEAQ. V lost 1 base to trimming and J lost 6 bases, with 11 bases between them. The whole variable domain, filled in from reference TRBV7-8 and TRBJ2-3, reads GAGVSQSPRYKVAKRGQDVALRCDPISGHVSLFWYQQALGQGPEFLTYFQNEAQLDKSGLPSDRFFAERPEGSVSTLKIQRTQQEDSAVYLCASSLVAPRDTQYFGPGTRLTVL.

This chain joins TRBV27 and TRBJ1-6; 7 positions agree with TRBD1. From germline, CDR1 is MNHEY and CDR2 SMNVEV (reference sequence). This CDR3 comprises 14 residues. Unmatched junction bases numbered 9, after V lost 4 bases and J lost 12 bases. CDR3 sequence reads: CASSSGQPAQPLHF. CDR3 nucleotide sequence: TGTGCCAGCAGTTCGGGACAGCCAGCGCAACCCCTCCACTTT.

Ten or more counts support this clonotype. An end of the junction differs from the germline gene, which may be a read error. This chain connects TRBV5-1 to TRBJ2-7; 8 bases fit TRBD1. Germline V gives CDR1 SGHRS, CDR2 YFSETQ. CDR3 size: 15 residues. The DNA of the CDR3 is TGTGCCAGCAGCTTAGGACAGGGCAGCTCCTACGAGCAGTACTTC. It is translated as CASSLGQGSSYEQYF.

This clonotype has more than one count but fewer than ten. V gene TRBV7-2 combines with J gene TRBJ2-1; 9 nucleotides agree with TRBD1. Germline V gene data show CDR1 as SGHTA and CDR2 as FQGNSA. With V trimmed by 5 bases and J by 8 bases, 10 bases remained unmatched. CDR3 length: 15 amino acids. This chain's CDR3 is CASSTPGQGVYEQFF. The CDR3 DNA is TGTGCCAGCAGCACTCCGGGACAGGGCGTCTATGAGCAGTTCTTC. Filled out from reference TRBV7-2 and TRBJ2-1, the complete variable domain reads GAGVSQSPSNKVTEKGKDVELRCDPISGHTALYWYRQSLGQGLEFLIYFQGNSAPDKSGLPSDRFSAERTGGSVSTLTIQRTQQEDSAVYLCASSTPGQGVYEQFFGPGTRLTVL.

This chain connects TRBV4-2 to TRBJ2-1; 11 nucleotides agree with TRBD2. With 0 bases clipped from V and 8 bases from J, the junction kept 9 bases outside the gene matches. Germline lookup yields CDR1 LGHNA and CDR2 YNFKEQ. This CDR3 spans 17 amino acids. In DNA, the CDR3 is TGTGCCAGCAGCCAAGACCCTCATACTAGCGGGAGCGATGAGCAGTTCTTC. This sequence encodes CASSQDPHTSGSDEQFF.

The genes are TRBV24-1 and TRBJ2-5; weak D call: TRBD1 (6 bases). The CDR3 consists of 18 residues. The germline gives CDR1 KGHDR, CDR2 SFDVKD. Trimming shortened V by 1 base and J by 3 bases, and 20 bases separated the two germline ends. CDR3 loop: CATSDFPPHREGEETQYF. In DNA, the CDR3 is TGTGCCACCAGTGATTTTCCCCCCCACAGGGAAGGTGAAGAGACCCAGTACTTC.

The chain employs TRBV11-2 and TRBJ2-7, with 8 bases matching TRBD1. This CDR3 comprises 15 residues. With 5 bases clipped from V and 2 bases from J, the junction kept 8 bases outside the gene matches. The germline CDR1 and CDR2 sequences are SGHAT and FQNNGV. The DNA of the CDR3 is TGTGCCAGCAGCCCTGACAGGGGAAGAGCCTACGAGCAGTACTTC. It specifies CASSPDRGRAYEQYF.

V is TRBV29-1 and J is TRBJ1-2, with 9 bases lining up with TRBD1. Germline trimming cut 6 bases from V and 4 bases from J; bases unmatched to any gene: 9. The CDR3 covers 14 residues. CDR1 and CDR2 from the germline V gene are SQVTM and ANQGSEA. The CDR3: CSVPTGGDGYGYTF. CDR3 DNA sequence: TGCAGCGTGCCCACAGGGGGCGATGGCTATGGCTACACCTTC. Complete variable domain (other parts from reference TRBV29-1 and TRBJ1-2): SAVISQKPSRDICQRGTSLTIQCQVDSQVTMMFWYRQQPGQSLTLIATANQGSEATYESGFVIDKFPISRPNLTFSTLTVSNMSPEDSSIYLCSVPTGGDGYGYTFGSGTRLTVV.

This clonotype was recorded a few times. The rearrangement links TRBV25-1 to TRBJ2-7; D uncertain. Between the trimmed V and J ends, which lost 5 bases and 4 bases, there was a span of 9 bases. CDR1 MGHDK and CDR2 SYGVNS come from the germline V gene. This CDR3 contains 12 residues. This CDR3 is CASSYSRYEQYF. DNA for the CDR3: TGTGCCAGCAGTTATTCACGTTACGAGCAGTACTTC.

There are a few counts of this clonotype. The chain employs TRBV20-1 and TRBJ1-2; no reliable D call. There are 15 residues in the CDR3. The V and J ends lost 0 bases and 4 bases respectively, with 15 bases between them. The germline CDR1 and CDR2 sequences are DFQATT and SNEGSKA (reference sequence). The CDR3 region has the DNA TGCAGTGCTAGAGATCTACGACAAGACGGCTATGGCTACACCTTC. Amino acid sequence: CSARDLRQDGYGYTF.

This clonotype was found a few times. The genes are TRBV7-7 and TRBJ2-6; D gene unclear. The length of the CDR3 is 14 residues. The V and J ends lost 5 bases and 2 bases respectively, with 7 bases between them. Germline CDR1 SSHAT, CDR2 FNYEAQ (reference sequence). The CDR3 bases are TGTGCCAGCAGCCCCGCGGCTGGGGCCAACGTCCTGACTTTC. It specifies CASSPAAGANVLTF.

The chain joins TRBV25-1 to TRBJ1-1, with 9 bases fitting TRBD1. There are 16 residues in the CDR3. Per germline, CDR1 MGHDK and CDR2 SYGVNS. Germline trimming cut 2 bases from V and 0 bases from J; bases unmatched to any gene: 4. CDR3 nucleotides: TGTGCCAGCAGTGAACCCCGGACAGGGGTGAACACTGAAGCTTTCTTT. Protein: CASSEPRTGVNTEAFF. The variable domain in full, with the rest retrieved from reference TRBV25-1 and TRBJ1-1, is EADIYQTPRYLVIGTGKKITLECSQTMGHDKMYWYQQDPGMELHLIHYSYGVNSTEKGDLSSESTVSRIRTEHFPLTLESARPSHTSQYLCASSEPRTGVNTEAFFGQGTRLTVV.

This clonotype occurred a few times. This chain joins TRBV7-9 and TRBJ2-6, with 9 positions matching TRBD1. Trimming at V came to 3 bases and at J to 0 bases, leaving 9 bases not matched to a gene. Per germline, CDR1 SEHNR and CDR2 FQNEAQ (reference sequence). This CDR3 region has 19 residues. Written as DNA, the CDR3 is TGTGCCAGCAGCTTCCGGGACAGGGCTGCCCTCTCTGGGGCCAACGTCCTGACTTTC. Protein sequence: CASSFRDRAALSGANVLTF.

This clonotype was detected only a few times. V and J are TRBV12-3 or TRBV12-4 and TRBJ2-7; D is unresolved. This CDR3 region has 13 residues. The germline V and J ends were trimmed by 3 bases and 0 bases, with 6 bases remaining between them. CDR3 DNA: TGTGCCAGCAGTTTTCGTGCCTCCTACGAGCAGTACTTC. Protein product: CASSFRASYEQYF.

This clonotype has only a few counts. The gene calls are TRBV11-2 and TRBJ2-1, with TRBD1 as a possible D gene (5 bases). This CDR3 contains 14 residues. Germline V gene sequence: CDR1 SGHAT, CDR2 FQNNGV. Trimming took 1 base from V and 4 from J, leaving 8 bases between them. The CDR3 protein is CASSLGSGYNEQFF. Here the CDR3 DNA reads TGTGCCAGCAGCTTAGGGTCAGGGTACAATGAGCAGTTCTTC. Variable domain in full (rest from reference TRBV11-2 and TRBJ2-1): EAGVAQSPRYKIIEKRQSVAFWCNPISGHATLYWYQQILGQGPKLLIQFQNNGVVDDSQLPKDRFSAERLKGVDSTLKIQPAKLEDSAVYLCASSLGSGYNEQFFGPGTRLTVL.

J is TRBJ1-4 and V is TRBV12-3 or TRBV12-4, with unresolved D. Trimming shortened V by 2 bases and J by 9 bases, and 16 bases separated the two germline ends. The CDR3 spans 15 residues. CDR3 nucleotide sequence: TGTGCCAGCAGTTTATCAGGAGCCCTATTGAAAAAACTGTTTTTT. Encoded protein: CASSLSGALLKKLFF.

In DNA, the CDR3 is TGCAGCGCCGGGGGGGGACAGCTGAACACTGAAGCTTTCTTT. Encoded protein: CSAGGGQLNTEAFF. The rearrangement joins TRBV29-1 to TRBJ1-1, with TRBD1 matching over 7 bases. The CDR3 is 14 residues long. Germline trimming cut 7 bases from V and 0 bases from J; bases unmatched to any gene: 8. CDR1 and CDR2 from the germline V gene are SQVTM and ANQGSEA.

The V call is TRBV7-9, the J call TRBJ2-1; 9 bases are shared with TRBD2. Germline V gene sequence: CDR1 SEHNR, CDR2 FQNEAQ (reference sequence). V was clipped by 5 bases and J by 7 bases; unmatched bases: 24. The CDR3 is 20 residues long. CDR3 region: CASSLRDRDYRAGGRNEQFF. The CDR3 bases are TGTGCCAGCAGCCTCCGGGACAGAGACTATAGGGCGGGAGGGAGGAATGAGCAGTTCTTC.